The rows below give T cell receptor beta chains drawn from one sample of a study of T cell changes during pregnancy in multiple sclerosis. Clones were read by immunoSEQ multiplex PCR, and TCRdb kept only the in-frame ones, dropping some. This sample has about 67,000 clones; 90% to 95% occur once, and the top ten carry 1.5% to 2%. The sequencing here drew on peripheral blood, taken in the first trimester of pregnancy. The receptors derive from a female donor in good health, enrolled as a control in a pregnancy study. The CDR3 runs from the conserved cysteine through the conserved F or W. D genes are given only for firm matches. Where a row states a size, it is once, few, many or the class of an expanded clone; other rows omit it.

cdr3_length d_call clone_size j_call v_call cdr3_nt cdr3_aa
14 - - TRBJ2-7 TRBV18 TGTGCCAGCTCACCGGCAGGGTTGACCTACGAGCAGTACTTC CASSPAGLTYEQYF
16 TRBD1 - TRBJ2-7 TRBV4-1 TGCGCCAGCAGCCAAGAGCCGGGGACAGCTGGCTACGAGCAGTACTTC CASSQEPGTAGYEQYF
15 TRBD2 - TRBJ2-2 TRBV4-1 TGCGCCAGCAGCCAAGTCGCGGGGGGCACCGGGGAGCTGTTTTTT CASSQVAGGTGELFF
15 TRBD2 once TRBJ2-1 TRBV27 TGTGCCAGCAGTGATGGACTAGCGGGCTACAATGAGCAGTTCTTC CASSDGLAGYNEQFF
16 TRBD1 - TRBJ2-7 TRBV27 TGTGCCAGCAGTTTATTAGGACAGGGGGTGATTCACGAGCAGTACTTC CASSLLGQGVIHEQYF
15 TRBD1 - TRBJ2-2 TRBV7-8 TGTGCCAGCAGCTTAGACAGGGGATCCACCGGGGAGCTGTTTTTT CASSLDRGSTGELFF
15 TRBD1 once TRBJ1-1 TRBV5-4 TGTGCCAGCAGCGTCCGGGACAGGGAGAACACTGAAGCTTTCTTT CASSVRDRENTEAFF
16 TRBD1 - TRBJ1-5 TRBV5-8 TGTGCCAGCAGCTTGGGCACAGGGGGCAATTATCAGCCCCAGCATTTT CASSLGTGGNYQPQHF
13 TRBD1 - TRBJ1-3 TRBV2 TGTGCCAGCAACCGACAGGGCGGAAACACCATATATTTT CASNRQGGNTIYF
15 - - TRBJ2-7 TRBV19 TGTGCCAGTAGTAAAGAGGTGGGACACAAGTACGAGCAGTACTTC CASSKEVGHKYEQYF
14 TRBD1 - TRBJ2-7 TRBV7-9 TGTGCCAGCGCTTACAGGGGGGCGCCCTACGAGCAGTACTTC CASAYRGAPYEQYF
15 - - TRBJ2-1 TRBV5-4 TGTGCCAGCAGCGTTGACAGTGGTAAATACAATGAGCAGTTCTTC CASSVDSGKYNEQFF
13 TRBD1 - TRBJ2-7 TRBV28 TGTGCCAGCAGCCGACAGGGAGTGGGAGAGCAGTACTTC CASSRQGVGEQYF
16 TRBD2 once TRBJ2-3 TRBV4-1 TGCGCCAGCAGCGGCACTAGCGGGAGGGTGGTAGATACGCAGTATTTT CASSGTSGRVVDTQYF
15 - - TRBJ1-1 TRBV18 TGTGCCAGCTCACCAATGAGGCCTCCGAACACTGAAGCTTTCTTT CASSPMRPPNTEAFF
12 - once TRBJ1-2 TRBV28 TGTGCCAGCAGTTCTTCTGATGTCAGGTACACCTTC CASSSSDVRYTF
14 - - TRBJ1-2 TRBV7-9 TGTGCCAGCAGCTTAGGCCGGGAGAACTATGGCTACACCTTC CASSLGRENYGYTF
16 TRBD1 few TRBJ2-5 TRBV6-6 TGTGCCAGCAGTTACCAGGTCGGGACAGGTCGCGAGACCCAGTACTTC CASSYQVGTGRETQYF
15 TRBD1 - TRBJ1-1 TRBV19 TGTGCCAGTAGGACGGGACAGCAAGGAGCACCGCAAGCTTTCTTT CASRTGQQGAPQAFF
17 TRBD2 few TRBJ2-1 TRBV19 TGTGCCAGTAGTATAGAAGTGGGGAGCGGGAGTTACAATGAGCAGTTCTTC CASSIEVGSGSYNEQFF
19 TRBD2 few TRBJ2-2 TRBV6-8 TGTGCCAGCACATACGCGGGACTAGCGAAAATCGCGAACACCGGGGAGCTGTTTTTT CASTYAGLAKIANTGELFF
15 TRBD2 - TRBJ2-5 TRBV2 TGTGCCAGCAGGTTTAGACTAGCGGGAAGAGAGACCCAGTACTTC CASRFRLAGRETQYF
14 - - TRBJ1-1 TRBV6-1 TGTGCCAGCAACAATCAGGGTTTGAACACTGAAGCTTTCTTT CASNNQGLNTEAFF
15 TRBD2 - TRBJ2-7 TRBV6-1 TGTGCCAGCAGTGAAGGGCTAGCGGGATCCTACGAGCAGTACTTC CASSEGLAGSYEQYF
15 - - TRBJ1-1 TRBV4-2 TGTGCCAGCAGCCAAGTCGGAGGAAGCAAAACTGAAGCTTTCTTT CASSQVGGSKTEAFF
16 TRBD1 - TRBJ2-7 TRBV19 TGTGCCAGTAGTAGGATCGGACAGGGGTTAAAGAACGAGCAGTACTTC CASSRIGQGLKNEQYF
15 - - TRBJ2-3 TRBV5-1 TGCGCCAGCAGCTTAACAGGTACTAGCACAGATACGCAGTATTTT CASSLTGTSTDTQYF
17 TRBD2 - TRBJ2-5 TRBV5-1 TGCGCCAGCAGCACCGGACTAGCGGGAGGAGGGGGGGAGACCCAGTACTTC CASSTGLAGGGGETQYF
17 - - TRBJ2-7 TRBV27 TGTGCCAGCAGTTTTTCGGTCGGGGAAACGATCCCCTACGAGCAGTACTTC CASSFSVGETIPYEQYF
12 - - TRBJ2-1 TRBV4-1 TGCGCCAGCAGCCCGACGGTGGGCGAGCAGTTCTTC CASSPTVGEQFF
12 TRBD1 once TRBJ1-1 TRBV7-9 TGTGCCAGCAGCAAACAGGGGCCCGAAGCTTTCTTT CASSKQGPEAFF
15 TRBD1 - TRBJ2-5 TRBV7-9 TGTGCCAGCAGCTTGGCCGGGACAGTCGAAGAGACCCAGTACTTC CASSLAGTVEETQYF
13 - few TRBJ1-1 TRBV2 TGTGCCAGCCACAGGGAAATGAACACTGAAGCTTTCTTT CASHREMNTEAFF
16 - - TRBJ2-7 TRBV4-1 TGCGCCAGCAGCCAACCTTTGAGCGGGCCGAGGGACGAGCAGTACTTC CASSQPLSGPRDEQYF
17 TRBD1 - TRBJ1-1 TRBV5-1 TGCGCCAGCAGTCCCGACCCCGGACAGGGGAGAGACACTGAAGCTTTCTTT CASSPDPGQGRDTEAFF
13 - - TRBJ1-2 TRBV19 TGTGCCAGTAGCCGCCCGGGAGACTATGGCTACACCTTC CASSRPGDYGYTF
13 - - TRBJ2-3 TRBV30 TGTGCCTGGAGTGTACAAGGAGGAGATACGCAGTATTTT CAWSVQGGDTQYF
19 - - TRBJ2-5 TRBV2 TGTGCCAGCAGTTCGTTGGGGACAACGGGATCGGTTGACAAAGAGACCCAGTACTTC CASSSLGTTGSVDKETQYF
15 TRBD1 - TRBJ1-2 TRBV6-6 TGTGCCAGCAGTCAAATACAAGGACAGGGAAGAGGCTACACCTTC CASSQIQGQGRGYTF
16 - - TRBJ2-3 TRBV4-1 TGCGCCAGCAGCCTTTCCCCTAGCTCGGGCACAGATACGCAGTATTTT CASSLSPSSGTDTQYF
15 TRBD1 - TRBJ2-7 TRBV5-1 TGCGCCAGCAGCTTCTTCGGACAGGGGGCTGGCGAGCAGTACTTC CASSFFGQGAGEQYF
17 - - TRBJ2-7 TRBV23-1 TGCGCCAGCAGTACCCTATATAAAGCAGGATCCCACTACGAGCAGTACTTC CASSTLYKAGSHYEQYF
15 - - TRBJ2-7 TRBV28 TGTGCCAGCAGTCCTCGACTAGGGAACTCCTACGAGCAGTACTTC CASSPRLGNSYEQYF
15 TRBD1 - TRBJ2-7 TRBV4-1 TGCGCCAGCAGCGCCCTTTGGACAGGGGGCTACGAGCAGTACTTC CASSALWTGGYEQYF
14 - - TRBJ1-5 TRBV19 TGTGCCAGTAGTATAGATGAGGAATACCAGCCCCAGCATTTT CASSIDEEYQPQHF
15 - once TRBJ2-5 TRBV5-1 TGCGCCAGCAGCTTGGTGGCAGGGGCCCAAGAGACCCAGTACTTC CASSLVAGAQETQYF
14 TRBD1 - TRBJ2-7 TRBV28 TGTGCCAGCAGTTTCGGAGACAGGGGTTACGAGCAGTACTTC CASSFGDRGYEQYF
15 TRBD1 - TRBJ2-7 TRBV6-1 TGTGCCAGCAGCTCGGGGACAGTAATAGGCCACGAGCAGTACTTC CASSSGTVIGHEQYF
14 - - TRBJ2-7 TRBV5-6 TGTGCCAGCAGCGGACCCGGGGTCTCCTACGAGCAGTACTTC CASSGPGVSYEQYF
16 - - TRBJ2-3 TRBV19 TGTGCCAGTAGTATACGGGATAGGGCCCGCACAGATACGCAGTATTTT CASSIRDRARTDTQYF
14 TRBD1 - TRBJ2-7 TRBV5-1 TGCGCCAGCAGCACCGGACAGGGGGTCTACGAGCAGTACTTC CASSTGQGVYEQYF